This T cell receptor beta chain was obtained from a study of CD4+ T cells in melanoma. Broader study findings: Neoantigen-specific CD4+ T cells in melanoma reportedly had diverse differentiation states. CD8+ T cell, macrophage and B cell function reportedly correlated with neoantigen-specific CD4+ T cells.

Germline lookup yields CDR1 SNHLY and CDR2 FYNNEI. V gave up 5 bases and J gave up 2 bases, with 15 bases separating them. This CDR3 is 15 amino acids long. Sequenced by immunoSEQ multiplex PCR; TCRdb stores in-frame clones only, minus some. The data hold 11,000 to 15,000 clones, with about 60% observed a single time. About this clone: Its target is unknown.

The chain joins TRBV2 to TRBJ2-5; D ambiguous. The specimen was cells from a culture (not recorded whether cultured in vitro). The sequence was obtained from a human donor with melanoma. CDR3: CASSLFGEPQETQYF. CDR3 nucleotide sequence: TGTGCCAGCAGTCTTTTCGGAGAACCTCAAGAGACCCAGTACTTC.